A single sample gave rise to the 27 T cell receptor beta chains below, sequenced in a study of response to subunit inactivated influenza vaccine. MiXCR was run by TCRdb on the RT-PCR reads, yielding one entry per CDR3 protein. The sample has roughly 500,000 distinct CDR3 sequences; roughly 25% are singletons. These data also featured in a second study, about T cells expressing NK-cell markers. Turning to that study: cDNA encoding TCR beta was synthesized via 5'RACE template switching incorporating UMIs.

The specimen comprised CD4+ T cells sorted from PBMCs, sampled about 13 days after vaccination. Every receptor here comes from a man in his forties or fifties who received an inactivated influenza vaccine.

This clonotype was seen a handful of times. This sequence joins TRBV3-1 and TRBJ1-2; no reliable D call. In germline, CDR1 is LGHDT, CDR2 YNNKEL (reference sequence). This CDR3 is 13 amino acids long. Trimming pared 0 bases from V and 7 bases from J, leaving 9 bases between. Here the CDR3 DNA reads TGTGCCAGCAGCCAAGAACGTGATAGTGGCTACACCTTC. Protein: CASSQERDSGYTF.

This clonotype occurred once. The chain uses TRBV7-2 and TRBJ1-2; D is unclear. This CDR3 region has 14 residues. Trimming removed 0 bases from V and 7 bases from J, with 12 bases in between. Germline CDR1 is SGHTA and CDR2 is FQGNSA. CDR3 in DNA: TGTGCCAGCAGCTTAGCCTCCTCGGGAGGTGGCTACACCTTC. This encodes CASSLASSGGGYTF.

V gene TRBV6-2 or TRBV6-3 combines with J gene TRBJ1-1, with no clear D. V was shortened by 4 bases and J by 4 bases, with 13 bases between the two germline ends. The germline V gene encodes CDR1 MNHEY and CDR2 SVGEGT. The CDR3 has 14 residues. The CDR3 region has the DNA TGTGCCAGCAGTTCCGGGGTCTGGATCACTGAAGCTTTCTTT. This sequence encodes CASSSGVWITEAFF.

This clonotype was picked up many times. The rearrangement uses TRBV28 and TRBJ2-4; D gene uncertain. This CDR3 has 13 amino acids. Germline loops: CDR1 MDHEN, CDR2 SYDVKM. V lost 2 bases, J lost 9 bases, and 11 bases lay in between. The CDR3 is CASSLPTVGIQYF. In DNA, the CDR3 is TGTGCCAGCAGTTTACCGACCGTCGGCATTCAGTACTTC.

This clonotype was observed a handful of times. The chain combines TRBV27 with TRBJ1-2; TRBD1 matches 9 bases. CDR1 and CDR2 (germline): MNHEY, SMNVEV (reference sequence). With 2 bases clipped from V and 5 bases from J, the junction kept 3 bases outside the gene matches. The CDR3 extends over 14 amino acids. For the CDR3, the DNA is TGTGCCAGCAGTTTAAAGGGGACAGGGTATGGCTACACCTTC. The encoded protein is CASSLKGTGYGYTF.

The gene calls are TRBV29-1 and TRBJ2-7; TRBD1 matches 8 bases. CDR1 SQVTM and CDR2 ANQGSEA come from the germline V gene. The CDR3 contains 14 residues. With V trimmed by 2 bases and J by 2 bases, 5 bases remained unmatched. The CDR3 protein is CSVEWGQVPYEQYF. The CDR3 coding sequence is TGCAGCGTTGAATGGGGACAGGTCCCCTACGAGCAGTACTTC.

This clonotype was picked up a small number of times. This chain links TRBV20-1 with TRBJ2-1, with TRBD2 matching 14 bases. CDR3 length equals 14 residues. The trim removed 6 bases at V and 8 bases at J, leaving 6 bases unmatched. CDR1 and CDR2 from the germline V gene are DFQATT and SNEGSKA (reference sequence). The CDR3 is CSATTSGGVHEQFF. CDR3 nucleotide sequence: TGCAGTGCCACGACTAGCGGGGGGGTGCATGAGCAGTTCTTC.

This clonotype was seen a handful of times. For the CDR3, the DNA is TGTGCCAGCAGCCCCGGGTTGGGCGGGGTGAATGAGCAGTTCTTC. It encodes CASSPGLGGVNEQFF. J is TRBJ2-1 and V is TRBV11-3; D may be TRBD2 (6 bases). V lost 5 bases and J lost 7, with 18 bases in between. This CDR3 has 15 residues. Germline CDR1 SGHNT, CDR2 YENEEA.

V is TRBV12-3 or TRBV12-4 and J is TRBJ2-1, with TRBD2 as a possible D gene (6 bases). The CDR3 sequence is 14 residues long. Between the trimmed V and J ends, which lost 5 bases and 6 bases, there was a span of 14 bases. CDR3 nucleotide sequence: TGTGCCAGCAGTGAGCGGGTAAGAGCCAATGAGCAGTTCTTC. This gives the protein CASSERVRANEQFF.

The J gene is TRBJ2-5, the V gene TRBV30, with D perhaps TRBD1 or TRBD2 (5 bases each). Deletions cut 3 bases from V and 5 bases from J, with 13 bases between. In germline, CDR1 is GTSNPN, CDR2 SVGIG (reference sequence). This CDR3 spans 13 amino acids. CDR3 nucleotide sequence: TGTGCCTGGAGGAGGACGGGGCGGGAGACCCAGTACTTC. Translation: CAWRRTGRETQYF.

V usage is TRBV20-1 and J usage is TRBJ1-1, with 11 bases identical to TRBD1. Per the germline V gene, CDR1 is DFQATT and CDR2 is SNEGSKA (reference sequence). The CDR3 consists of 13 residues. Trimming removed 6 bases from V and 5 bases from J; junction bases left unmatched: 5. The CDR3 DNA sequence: TGCAGTGCAGTGGGACAGGGGGGTACTGAAGCTTTCTTT. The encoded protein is CSAVGQGGTEAFF.

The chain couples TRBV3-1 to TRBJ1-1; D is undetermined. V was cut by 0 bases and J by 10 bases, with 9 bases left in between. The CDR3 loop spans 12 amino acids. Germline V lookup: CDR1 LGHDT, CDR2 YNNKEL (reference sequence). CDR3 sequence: CASSQDADGAFF. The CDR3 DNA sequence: TGTGCCAGCAGCCAAGACGCAGACGGAGCTTTCTTT.

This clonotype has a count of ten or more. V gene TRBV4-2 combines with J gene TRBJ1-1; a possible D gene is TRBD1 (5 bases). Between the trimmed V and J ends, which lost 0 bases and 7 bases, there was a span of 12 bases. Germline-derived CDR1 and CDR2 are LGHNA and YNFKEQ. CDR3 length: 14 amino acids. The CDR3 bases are TGTGCCAGCAGCCAAGAAGCAGGGTACGTTGAAGCTTTCTTT. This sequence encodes CASSQEAGYVEAFF.

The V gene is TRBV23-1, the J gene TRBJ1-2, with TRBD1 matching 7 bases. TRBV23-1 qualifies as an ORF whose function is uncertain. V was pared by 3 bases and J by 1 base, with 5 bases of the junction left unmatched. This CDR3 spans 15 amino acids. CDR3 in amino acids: CASSHTGTDNYGYTF. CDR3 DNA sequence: TGCGCCAGCAGTCATACCGGGACAGATAACTATGGCTACACCTTC.

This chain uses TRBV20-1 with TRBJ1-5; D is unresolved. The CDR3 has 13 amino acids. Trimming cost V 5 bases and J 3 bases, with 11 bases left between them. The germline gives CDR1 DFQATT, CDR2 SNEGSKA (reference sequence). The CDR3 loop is CSAFVRVNQPQHF. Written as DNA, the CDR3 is TGCAGTGCTTTTGTACGGGTCAATCAGCCCCAGCATTTT.

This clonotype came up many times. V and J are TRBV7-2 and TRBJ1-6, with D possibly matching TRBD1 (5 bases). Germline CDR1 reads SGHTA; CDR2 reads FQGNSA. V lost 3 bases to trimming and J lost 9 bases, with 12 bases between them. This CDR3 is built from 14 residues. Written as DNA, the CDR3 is TGTGCCAGCAGCTTTAGGGCGCAGGGTTCACCCCTCCACTTT. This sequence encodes CASSFRAQGSPLHF.

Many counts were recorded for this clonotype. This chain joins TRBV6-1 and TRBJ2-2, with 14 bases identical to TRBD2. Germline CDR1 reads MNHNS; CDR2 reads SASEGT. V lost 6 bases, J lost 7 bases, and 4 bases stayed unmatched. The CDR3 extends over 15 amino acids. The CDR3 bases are TGTGCCAGCAGACTAGGGACTAGCGGGAGCGGGGAGCTGTTTTTT. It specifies CASRLGTSGSGELFF.

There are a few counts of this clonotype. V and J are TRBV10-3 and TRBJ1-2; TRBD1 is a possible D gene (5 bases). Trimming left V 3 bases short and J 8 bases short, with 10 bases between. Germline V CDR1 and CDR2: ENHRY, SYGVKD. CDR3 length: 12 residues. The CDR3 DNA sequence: TGTGCCATCAGTGATCGGGACGGAGGCTACACCTTC. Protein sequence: CAISDRDGGYTF.

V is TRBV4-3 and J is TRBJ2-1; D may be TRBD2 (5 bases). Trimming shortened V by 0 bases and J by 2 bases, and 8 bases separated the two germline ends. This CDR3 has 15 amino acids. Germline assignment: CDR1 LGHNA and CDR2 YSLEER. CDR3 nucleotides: TGCGCCAGCAGCCAAGATACGGGAACCTACAATGAGCAGTTCTTC. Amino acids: CASSQDTGTYNEQFF.

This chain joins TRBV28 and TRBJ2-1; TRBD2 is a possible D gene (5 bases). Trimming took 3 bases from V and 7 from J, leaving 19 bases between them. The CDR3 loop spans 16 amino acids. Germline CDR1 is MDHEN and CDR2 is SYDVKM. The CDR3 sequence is CASSFVSGCLNNEQFF. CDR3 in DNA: TGTGCCAGCAGTTTTGTGTCGGGGTGTCTTAATAATGAGCAGTTCTTC.

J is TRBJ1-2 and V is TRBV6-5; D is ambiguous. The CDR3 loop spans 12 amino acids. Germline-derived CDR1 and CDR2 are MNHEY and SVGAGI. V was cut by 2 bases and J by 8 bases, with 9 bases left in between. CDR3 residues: CASSYPTGGYTF. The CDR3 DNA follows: TGTGCCAGCAGTTACCCGACGGGAGGCTACACCTTC.

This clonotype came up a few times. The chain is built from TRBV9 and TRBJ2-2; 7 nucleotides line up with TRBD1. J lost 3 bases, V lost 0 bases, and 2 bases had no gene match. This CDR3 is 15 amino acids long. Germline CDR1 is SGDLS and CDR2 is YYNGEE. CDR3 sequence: CASSVDRGDTGELFF. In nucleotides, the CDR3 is TGTGCCAGCAGCGTAGACAGGGGAGACACCGGGGAGCTGTTTTTT.

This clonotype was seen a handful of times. The CDR3 sequence is CASKPGTASTDTQYF. The CDR3 region has the DNA TGCGCCAGCAAACCCGGGACAGCCAGCACAGATACGCAGTATTTT. The chain links TRBV5-1 to TRBJ2-3; 7 bases match TRBD1. The CDR3 has 15 amino acids. Germline V gene sequence: CDR1 SGHRS, CDR2 YFSETQ. Trimming at V came to 6 bases and at J to 0 bases, leaving 7 bases not matched to a gene.

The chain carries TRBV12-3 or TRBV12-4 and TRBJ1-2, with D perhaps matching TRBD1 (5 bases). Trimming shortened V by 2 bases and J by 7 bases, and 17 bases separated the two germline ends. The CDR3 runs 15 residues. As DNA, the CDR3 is TGTGCCAGCAGTTTATCTCCGGGACCAGGAGGTGGCTACACCTTC. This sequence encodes CASSLSPGPGGGYTF.

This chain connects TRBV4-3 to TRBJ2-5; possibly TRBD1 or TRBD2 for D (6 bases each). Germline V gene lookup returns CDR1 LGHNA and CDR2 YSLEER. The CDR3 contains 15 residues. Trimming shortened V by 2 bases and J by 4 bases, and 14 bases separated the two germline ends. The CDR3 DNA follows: TGCGCCAGCAGCCAAAGCCTCGGGGGCCGAGAGACCCAGTACTTC. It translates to CASSQSLGGRETQYF.

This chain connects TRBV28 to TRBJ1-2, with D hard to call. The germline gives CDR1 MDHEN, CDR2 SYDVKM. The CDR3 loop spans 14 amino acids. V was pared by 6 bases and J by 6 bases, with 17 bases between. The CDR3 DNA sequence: TGTGCCAGCAGACCCTCAAGTTGGCGGAATGGCTACACCTTC. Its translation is CASRPSSWRNGYTF.

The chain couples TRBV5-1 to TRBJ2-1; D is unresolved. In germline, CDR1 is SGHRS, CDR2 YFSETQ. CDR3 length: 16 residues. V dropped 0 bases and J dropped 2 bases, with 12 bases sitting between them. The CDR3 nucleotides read TGCGCCAGCAGCTTGGTGGGCGCACAAACCTACAATGAGCAGTTCTTC. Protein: CASSLVGAQTYNEQFF.